The present TCR beta chain was sequenced within a study of T cell responses to AZD1222 COVID-19 vaccine. Deletions cut 6 bases from V and 6 bases from J, with 11 bases between. The V gene's germline CDR1 is LNHDA and CDR2 SQIVND (reference sequence). This CDR3 is 12 amino acids long. This clone was detected only a few times. Assay: immunoSEQ multiplex PCR; the TCRdb copy retains only in-frame clones and omits some. The sample has some 95,000 clones, approximately 86% seen once; the top ten hold approximately 6%. This specimen consisted of peripheral blood, obtained on day 0 of AZD1222 vaccination. The clonotype originates from an adult in good health. This sequence joins TRBV19 and TRBJ1-2; perhaps TRBD1 as D (5 bases). CDR3 sequence reads: CASRSGVDGYTF. As DNA, the CDR3 is TGTGCCAGTAGATCGGGGGTGGATGGCTACACCTTC.